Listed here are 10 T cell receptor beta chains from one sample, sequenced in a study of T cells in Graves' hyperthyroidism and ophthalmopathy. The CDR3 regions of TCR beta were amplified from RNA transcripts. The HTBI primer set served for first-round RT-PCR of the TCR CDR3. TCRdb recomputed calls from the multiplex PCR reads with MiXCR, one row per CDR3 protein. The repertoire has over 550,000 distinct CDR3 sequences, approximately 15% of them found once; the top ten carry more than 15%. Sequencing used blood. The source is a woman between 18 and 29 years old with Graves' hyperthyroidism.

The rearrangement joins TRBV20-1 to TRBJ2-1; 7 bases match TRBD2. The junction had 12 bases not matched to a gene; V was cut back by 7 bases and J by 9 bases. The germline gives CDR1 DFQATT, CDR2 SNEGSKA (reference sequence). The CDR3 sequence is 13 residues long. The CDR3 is CSVVPGGASEQFF. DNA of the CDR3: TGCAGTGTTGTCCCGGGAGGAGCCAGTGAGCAGTTCTTC.

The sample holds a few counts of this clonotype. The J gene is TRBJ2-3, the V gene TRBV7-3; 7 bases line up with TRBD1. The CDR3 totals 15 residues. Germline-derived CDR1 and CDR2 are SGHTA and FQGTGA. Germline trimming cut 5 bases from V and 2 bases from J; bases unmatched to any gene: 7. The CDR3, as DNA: TGTGCCAGCAGCCCAACTGACAGGGTCACAGATACGCAGTATTTT. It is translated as CASSPTDRVTDTQYF. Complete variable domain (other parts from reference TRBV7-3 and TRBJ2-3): GAGVSQTPSNKVTEKGKYVELRCDPISGHTALYWYRQSLGQGPEFLIYFQGTGAADDSGLPNDRFFAVRPEGSVSTLKIQRTERGDSAVYLCASSPTDRVTDTQYFGPGTRLTVL.

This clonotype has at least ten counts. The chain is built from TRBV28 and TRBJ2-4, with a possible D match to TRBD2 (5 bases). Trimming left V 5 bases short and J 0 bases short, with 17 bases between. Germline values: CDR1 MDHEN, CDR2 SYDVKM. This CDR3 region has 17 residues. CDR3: CASSPLSAGLAKNIQYF. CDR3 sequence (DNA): TGTGCCAGCAGTCCCCTATCTGCGGGCTTAGCCAAAAACATTCAGTACTTC. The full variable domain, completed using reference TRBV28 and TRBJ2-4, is DVKVTQSSRYLVKRTGEKVFLECVQDMDHENMFWYRQDPGLGLRLIYFSYDVKMKEKGDIPEGYSVSREKKERFSLILESASTNQTSMYLCASSPLSAGLAKNIQYFGAGTRLSVL.

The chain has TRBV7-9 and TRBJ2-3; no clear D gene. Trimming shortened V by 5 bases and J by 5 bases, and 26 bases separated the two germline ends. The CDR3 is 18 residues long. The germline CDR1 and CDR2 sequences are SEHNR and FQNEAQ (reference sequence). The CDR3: CASSQAPLLDTMGDTQYF. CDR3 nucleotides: TGTGCCAGCAGCCAGGCTCCTCTGCTAGATACGATGGGAGATACGCAGTATTTT. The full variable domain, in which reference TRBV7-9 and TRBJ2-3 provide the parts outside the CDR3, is DTGVSQNPRHKITKRGQNVTFRCDPISEHNRLYWYRQTLGQGPEFLTYFQNEAQLEKSRLLSDRFSAERPKGSFSTLEIQRTEQGDSAMYLCASSQAPLLDTMGDTQYFGPGTRLTVL.

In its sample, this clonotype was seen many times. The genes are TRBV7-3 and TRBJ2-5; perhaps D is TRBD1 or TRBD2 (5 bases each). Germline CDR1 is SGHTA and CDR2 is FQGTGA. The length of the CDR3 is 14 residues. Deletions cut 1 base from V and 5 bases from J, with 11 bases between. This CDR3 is CASSLNGEGETQYF. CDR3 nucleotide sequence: TGTGCCAGCAGCTTAAACGGCGAGGGGGAGACCCAGTACTTC.

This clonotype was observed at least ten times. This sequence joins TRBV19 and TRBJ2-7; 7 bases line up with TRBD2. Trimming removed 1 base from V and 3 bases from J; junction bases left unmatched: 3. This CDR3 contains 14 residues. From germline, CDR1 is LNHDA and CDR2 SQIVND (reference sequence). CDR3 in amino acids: CASSIGAGVYEQYF. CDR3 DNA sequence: TGTGCCAGTAGTATAGGGGCGGGAGTCTACGAGCAGTACTTC.

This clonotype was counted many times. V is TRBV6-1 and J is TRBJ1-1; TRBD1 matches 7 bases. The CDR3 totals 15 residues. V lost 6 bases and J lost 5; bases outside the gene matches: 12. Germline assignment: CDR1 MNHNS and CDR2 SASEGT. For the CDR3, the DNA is TGTGCCAGCAGAGACCGACAGGGAGAGGGAACTGAAGCTTTCTTT. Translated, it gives CASRDRQGEGTEAFF.

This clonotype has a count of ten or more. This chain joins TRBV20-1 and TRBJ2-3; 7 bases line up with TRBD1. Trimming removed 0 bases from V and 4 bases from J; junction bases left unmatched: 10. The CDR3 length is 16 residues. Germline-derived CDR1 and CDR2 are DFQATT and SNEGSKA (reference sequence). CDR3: CSARDRGGQSADTQYF. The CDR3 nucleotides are TGCAGTGCTAGAGATCGTGGGGGACAGAGCGCAGATACGCAGTATTTT.

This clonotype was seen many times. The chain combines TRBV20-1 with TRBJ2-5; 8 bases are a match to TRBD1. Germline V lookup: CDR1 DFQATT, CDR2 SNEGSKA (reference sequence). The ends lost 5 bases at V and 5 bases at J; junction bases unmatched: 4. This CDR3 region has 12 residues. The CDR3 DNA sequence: TGCAGTGCTCGGACAGGGAAGGAGACCCAGTACTTC. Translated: CSARTGKETQYF.

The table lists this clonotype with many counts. The DNA for the CDR3 is TGTGCCAGCAGCTTTCGATCGCGAGCCAAAACTAGCGGGAGATTAGGGGCGGAGACCCAGTACTTC. This codes for CASSFRSRAKTSGRLGAETQYF. The gene calls are TRBV11-2 and TRBJ2-5, with TRBD2 identical over 11 bases. V lost 3 bases, J lost 5 bases, and 26 bases stayed unmatched. Germline V gene data show CDR1 as SGHAT and CDR2 as FQNNGV. The CDR3 totals 22 residues.